This TCR beta chain was retrieved from a study of technical replicates of blood from a handful of donors. The CDR3 spans 17 residues. V lost 4 bases, J lost 5 bases, and 21 bases lay in between. Germline V CDR1 and CDR2: SGHTA, FQGTGA. Assay used: immunoSEQ multiplex PCR; TCRdb lists only in-frame clones, some missing. The sample lists over 50,000 clones, 75% to 90% seen once, with roughly 5% in the top ten. Sequenced sample: PBMCs. The V gene is TRBV7-3, the J gene TRBJ1-3; maybe TRBD1 (5 bases). The sequence came from a human donor in good health. Some clones in this sample may be carry-over from other donors' samples. This chain's CDR3 is CASSSHDSPRIRNTIYF. The CDR3 DNA reads TGTGCCAGCAGCTCCCACGACAGTCCTCGTATTAGAAACACCATATATTTT.